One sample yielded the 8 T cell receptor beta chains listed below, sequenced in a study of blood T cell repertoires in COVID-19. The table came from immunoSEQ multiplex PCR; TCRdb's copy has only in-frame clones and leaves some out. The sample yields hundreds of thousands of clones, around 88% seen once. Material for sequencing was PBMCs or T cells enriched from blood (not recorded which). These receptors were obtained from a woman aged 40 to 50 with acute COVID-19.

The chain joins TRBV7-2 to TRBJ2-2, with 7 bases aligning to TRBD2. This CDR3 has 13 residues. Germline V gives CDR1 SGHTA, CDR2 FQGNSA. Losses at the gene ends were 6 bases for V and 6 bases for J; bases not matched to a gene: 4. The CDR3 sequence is CASRWTSAGELFF. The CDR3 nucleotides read TGTGCCAGCAGGTGGACTAGTGCCGGGGAGCTGTTTTTT.

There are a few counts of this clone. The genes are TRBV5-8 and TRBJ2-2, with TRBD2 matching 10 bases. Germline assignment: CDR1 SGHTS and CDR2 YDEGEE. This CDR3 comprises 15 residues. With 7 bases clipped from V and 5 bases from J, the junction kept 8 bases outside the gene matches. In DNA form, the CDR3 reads TGTGCCAGCCAACCGGGACTAGCGAGTACCGGGGAGCTGTTTTTT. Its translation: CASQPGLASTGELFF.

The CDR3 DNA follows: TGTGCCAGCAGCCTTGACAGGGTTCTCGGTTATGGCTACACCTTC. It is translated as CASSLDRVLGYGYTF. The chain is built from TRBV7-2 and TRBJ1-2; 7 positions match TRBD1. V trimming: 5 bases; J trimming: 5 bases; junction bases outside the gene matches: 11. From germline, CDR1 is SGHTA and CDR2 FQGNSA. CDR3 length: 15 amino acids.

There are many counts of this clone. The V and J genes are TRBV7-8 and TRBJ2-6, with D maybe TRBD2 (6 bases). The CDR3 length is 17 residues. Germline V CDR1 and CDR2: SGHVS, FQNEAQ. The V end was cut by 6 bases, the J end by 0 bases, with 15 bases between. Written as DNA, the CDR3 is TGTGCCAGCAGAATCTGGGGGGTACACTCTGGGGCCAACGTCCTGACTTTC. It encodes CASRIWGVHSGANVLTF.

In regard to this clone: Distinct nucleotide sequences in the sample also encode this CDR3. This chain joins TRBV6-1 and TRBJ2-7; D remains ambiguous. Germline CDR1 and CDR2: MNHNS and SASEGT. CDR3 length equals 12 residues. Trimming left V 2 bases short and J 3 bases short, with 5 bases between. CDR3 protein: CASSEHSYEQYF. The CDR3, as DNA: TGTGCCAGCAGTGAACATAGCTACGAGCAGTACTTC.

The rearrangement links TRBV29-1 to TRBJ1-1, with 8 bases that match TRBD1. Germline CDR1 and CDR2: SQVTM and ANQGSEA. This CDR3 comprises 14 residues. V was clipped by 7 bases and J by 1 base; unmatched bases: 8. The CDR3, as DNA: TGCAGCGCTCAGGGGGCAGGTTGGAACACTGAAGCTTTCTTT. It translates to CSAQGAGWNTEAFF.

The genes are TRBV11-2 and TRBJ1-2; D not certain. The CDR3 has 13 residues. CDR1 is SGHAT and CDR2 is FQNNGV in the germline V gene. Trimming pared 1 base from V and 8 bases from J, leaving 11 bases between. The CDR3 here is CASSLGQDWGYTF. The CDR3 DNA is TGTGCCAGCAGCTTAGGCCAGGATTGGGGCTACACCTTC.

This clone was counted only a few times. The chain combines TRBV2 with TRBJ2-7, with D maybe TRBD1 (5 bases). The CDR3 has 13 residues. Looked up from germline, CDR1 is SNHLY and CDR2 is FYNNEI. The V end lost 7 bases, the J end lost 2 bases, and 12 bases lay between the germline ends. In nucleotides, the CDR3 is TGTGCCAGCAATGGGGCCTTTACCTACGAGCAGTACTTC. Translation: CASNGAFTYEQYF.